This entry is about one TCR beta chain. Antigen unknown. This sample is drawn from a study of T cell repertoires in cytomegalovirus infection. Study summary: Public signatures in TCR beta pointed to CMV infection and matching HLA type.

General observations from the study: Dominant in the ex vivo response were TCR beta clonotypes restricted by HLA-C and specific for CMV. The cumulative frequency of public TCR beta families distinguished individuals who carried CMV together with the relevant HLA.

TCRdb recomputed calls from the reads with MiXCR, one row per CDR3 protein. This sample has fewer than 300,000 distinct CDR3 sequences, with about a quarter found just once. V was trimmed by 2 bases and J by 0 bases, leaving 13 bases between them. The CDR3 consists of 16 residues. Germline loops: CDR1 SGHRS, CDR2 YFSETQ. The chain joins TRBV5-1 to TRBJ2-3, with a possible D match to TRBD2 (6 bases). The sequence came from a human donor in good health (CMV status not recorded). Some clones in this sample may be carry-over from other donors' samples. The specimen was PBMCs. CDR3 nucleotides: TGCGCCAGCAGCTTCGGGAGTAGGGAGAGCACAGATACGCAGTATTTT. This codes for CASSFGSRESTDTQYF.